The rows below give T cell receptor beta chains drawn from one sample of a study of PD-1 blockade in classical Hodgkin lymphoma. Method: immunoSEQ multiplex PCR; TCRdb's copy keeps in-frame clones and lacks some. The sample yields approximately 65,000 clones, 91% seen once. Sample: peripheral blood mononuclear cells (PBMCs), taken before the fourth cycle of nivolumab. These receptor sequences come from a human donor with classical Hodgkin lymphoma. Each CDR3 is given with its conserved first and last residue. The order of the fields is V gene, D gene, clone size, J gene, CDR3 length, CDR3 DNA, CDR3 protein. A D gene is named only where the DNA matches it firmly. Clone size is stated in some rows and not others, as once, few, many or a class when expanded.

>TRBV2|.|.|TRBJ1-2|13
TGTGCCAGCACTGGACAGCCTTTCTATGGCTACACCTTC
CASTGQPFYGYTF
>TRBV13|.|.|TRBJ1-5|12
TGTGCCAGCAGCTTAGGGGTTCAGCCCCAGCATTTT
CASSLGVQPQHF
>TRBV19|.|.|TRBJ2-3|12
TGTGCCAGTATGGTGCCTGAGGGGACGCAGTATTTT
CASMVPEGTQYF
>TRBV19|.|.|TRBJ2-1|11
TGTGCCAGTAGTCTCGGACTCCTGCAGTTCTTC
CASSLGLLQFF
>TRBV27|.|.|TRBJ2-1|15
TGTGCCAGCAGCCGACCCCCGGACAGCCCCAATGAGCAGTTCTTC
CASSRPPDSPNEQFF
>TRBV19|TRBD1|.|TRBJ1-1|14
TGTGCCAGTCGAAACGGACAGGGGTATACTGAAGCTTTCTTT
CASRNGQGYTEAFF
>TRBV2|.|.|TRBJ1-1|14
TGTGCCAGCAGTGAATCGGACCTAAACACTGAAGCTTTCTTT
CASSESDLNTEAFF
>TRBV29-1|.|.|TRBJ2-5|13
TGCAGCGCCCGAGGCGGCAGAGGAGAGACCCAGTACTTC
CSARGGRGETQYF
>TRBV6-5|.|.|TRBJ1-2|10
TGTGCCAGCAGTCTTAATGGCTACACCTTC
CASSLNGYTF
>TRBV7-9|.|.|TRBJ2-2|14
TGTGCCAGCAGCTTGAGACTGAACACCGGGGAGCTGTTTTTT
CASSLRLNTGELFF
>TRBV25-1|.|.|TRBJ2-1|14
TGTGCCAGCAGTGCCGGGCCCGTGGAGAATGAGCAGTTCTTC
CASSAGPVENEQFF
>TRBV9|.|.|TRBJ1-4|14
TGTGCCAGCAGCTTAAGACAGGACGGTGAAAAACTGTTTTTT
CASSLRQDGEKLFF
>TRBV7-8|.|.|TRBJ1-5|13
TGTGCCAGCCAGGGAGGAAGCAATCAGCCCCAGCATTTT
CASQGGSNQPQHF
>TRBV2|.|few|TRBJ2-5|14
TGTGCCAGCAGTTCCCTACTAGTTCAAGAGACCCAGTACTTC
CASSSLLVQETQYF
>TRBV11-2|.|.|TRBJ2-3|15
TGTGCCAGCAGCTTACGAGGGGGAGGCACAGATACGCAGTATTTT
CASSLRGGGTDTQYF
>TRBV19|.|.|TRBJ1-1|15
TGTGCCAGTAGCCGGATGGGGGGTACGAGGACTGAAGCTTTCTTT
CASSRMGGTRTEAFF
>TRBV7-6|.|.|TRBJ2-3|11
TGTGCCAGCAGCGGTGAGGATACGCAGTATTTT
CASSGEDTQYF
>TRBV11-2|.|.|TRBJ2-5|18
TGTGCCAGCAGCATCACGGTGGTGGACGGCACACCCCAAGAGACCCAGTACTTC
CASSITVVDGTPQETQYF
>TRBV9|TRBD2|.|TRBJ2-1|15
TGTGCCAGCAGCGTAGGCGGGGGGGAATACAATGAGCAGTTCTTC
CASSVGGGEYNEQFF
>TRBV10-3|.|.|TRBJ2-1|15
TGTGCCATCTCGAGGGAAGGGTCACCCTACAATGAGCAGTTCTTC
CAISREGSPYNEQFF
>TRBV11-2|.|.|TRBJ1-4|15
TGTGCCAGCAGCTTGGAGGCAGGGCCTGGGGAAAAACTGTTTTTT
CASSLEAGPGEKLFF
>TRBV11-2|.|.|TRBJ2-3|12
TGTGCCAGCAGCTTGACCACAGATACGCAGTATTTT
CASSLTTDTQYF
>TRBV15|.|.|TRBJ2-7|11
TGTGCCACCAGCAGGACGGGGGAGCAGTACTTC
CATSRTGEQYF
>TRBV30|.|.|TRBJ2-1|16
TGTGCCTGGAATCATGCACTGGGGCTATCCTACAATGAGCAGTTCTTC
CAWNHALGLSYNEQFF
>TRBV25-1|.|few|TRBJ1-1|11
TGTGCCAGCAGAGACAGGAATGAAGCTTTCTTT
CASRDRNEAFF